A single T cell receptor beta chain is shown here with its context. No antigen is known for it. No base qualities exist here, and no much larger clone lies one base off it. This record belongs to a study of blood T cell repertoires in COVID-19 (dated by TCRdb to 2018 to 2021). Study-wide context: The collaborator samples originated in the United States, Italy and Spain and spanned the acute and convalescent phases of COVID-19. A freely available public database, intended as a resource for researchers studying the immune response to SARS-CoV-2, is where the repertoires were released. HLA class I and class II types, where available, came from metadata supplied by the sample provider rather than from assay-based typing. The material from the prospective study consisted of cDNA or gDNA derived from T cells, B-cell-depleted T cells, or PBMCs. Subjects who had been exposed to COVID-19, were actively infected with it, or had recovered from it provided the deeply sampled blood TCRbeta repertoires that made up the dataset. Samples were obtained from the ongoing ImmuneRACE study (first 160 participants) and from approximately 1,200 subjects provided by 6 global collaborators. Nearly every sample came with metadata listing a de-identified subject ID, COVID-19 status, age in years and sex.

What the work shows at the level of the full study, not this receptor alone: The amount of clinical and demographic metadata varied by source and participant and was provided uncurated.

The germline V gene (reference sequence) sets CDR1 to LNHDA and CDR2 to SQIVND. After removal of 2 bases from V and 6 bases from J, the junction retains 7 bases not matched to a gene. The CDR3, cysteine through phenylalanine, is 16 amino acids long. This entry keeps only the CDR3 DNA: 48 bases, framed from base 1. TCRbeta CDR3 regions were amplified from genomic DNA by means of the immunoSEQ Assay, a bias-controlled multiplex PCR. Under the source paper's analysis protocol: The number of nucleated cells in each sample was estimated from the amplification of reference gene primers within the assay. Sequence reads were collapsed and filtered to measure the absolute abundance of every unique TCRbeta CDR3 rearrangement. For each sample, productive Simpson clonality was calculated as the square root of Simpson's diversity index over productive rearrangements. As stored in TCRdb, this immuneACCESS dataset retains in-frame rearrangements with V and J assigned. A fraction of the clones does not appear; measured against another copy, unresolved V genes explain less than half of the discrepancy, and the remainder lacks a known reason. V and J calls and clone size are those listed in that table; D and trimming were worked out from the DNA. The sample data list about 130,000 clones, and around 78% of these were observed just once. The top ten hold approximately 10% of the sample.

Collaborating institutions collected whole blood in K2EDTA tubes following their own protocols. For TCRbeta analysis, collaborator samples were shipped as frozen whole blood, as isolated PBMCs, or as DNA extracted from either sample type. This sequence was found in a human donor in a cohort sampled during active COVID-19. Sequencing was performed on peripheral blood. This chain is built from TRBV19 and TRBJ2-3; 11 nucleotides in the junction match TRBD1. In nucleotide form, the sequence is TGTGCCAGTAGTATAACGGGGGACAGGGGGATCGATACGCAGTATTTT. The translation is CASSITGDRGIDTQYF.